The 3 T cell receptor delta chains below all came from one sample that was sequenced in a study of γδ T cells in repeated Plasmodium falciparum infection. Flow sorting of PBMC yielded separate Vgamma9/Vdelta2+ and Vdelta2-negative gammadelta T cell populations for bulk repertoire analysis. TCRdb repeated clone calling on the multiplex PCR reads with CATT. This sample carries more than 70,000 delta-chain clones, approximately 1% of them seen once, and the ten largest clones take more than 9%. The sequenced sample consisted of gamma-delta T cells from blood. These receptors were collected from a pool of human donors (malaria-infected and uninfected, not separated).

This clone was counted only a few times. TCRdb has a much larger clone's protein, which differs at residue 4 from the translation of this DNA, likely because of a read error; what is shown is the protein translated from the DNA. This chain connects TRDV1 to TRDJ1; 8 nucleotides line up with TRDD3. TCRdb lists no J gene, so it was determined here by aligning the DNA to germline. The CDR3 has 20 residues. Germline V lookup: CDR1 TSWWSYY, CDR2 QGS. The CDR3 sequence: CALRELLWGTSLKYTDKLIF. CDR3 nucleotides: TGTGCTCTTAGGGAGTTACTCTGGGGGACGAGTTTAAAGTACACCGATAAACTCATCTTT.

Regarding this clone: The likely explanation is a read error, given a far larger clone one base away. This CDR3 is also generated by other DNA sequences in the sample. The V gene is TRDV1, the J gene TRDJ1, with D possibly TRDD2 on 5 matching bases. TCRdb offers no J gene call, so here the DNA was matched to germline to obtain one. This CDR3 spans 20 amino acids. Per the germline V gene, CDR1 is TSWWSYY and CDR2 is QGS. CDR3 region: CALVFPDLVGVPLYTDKLIF. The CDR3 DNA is TGCGCTCTTGTGTTTCCTGATTTAGTGGGTGTTCCTCTATACACCGATAAACTCATCTTT.

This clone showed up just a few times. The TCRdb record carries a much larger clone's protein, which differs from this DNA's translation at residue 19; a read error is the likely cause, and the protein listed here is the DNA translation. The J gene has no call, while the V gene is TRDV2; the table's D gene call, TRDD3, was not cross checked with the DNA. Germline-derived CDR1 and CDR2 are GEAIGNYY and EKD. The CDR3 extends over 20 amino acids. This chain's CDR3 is CACDTVVLGDTRVIADKLTF. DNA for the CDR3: TGTGCCTGTGACACCGTGGTACTGGGGGATACGCGGGTAATCGCCGATAAACTCACCTTT.